A selection of T cell receptor beta chains follows, all from one sample in a study of post-analysis software for immune sequencing data. Via MiXCR, TCRdb re-called the PCR reads, giving one row per CDR3 protein. Of 700,000 to 900,000 distinct CDR3 sequences in the sample, just over 45% were seen once. The specimen was blood. The receptors were gathered from a girl aged 10 to 17 with multiple sclerosis. CDR3s include the opening cysteine and the closing phenylalanine or tryptophan. The order of the fields is J gene, clone size, D gene, V gene, CDR3 DNA, CDR3 protein. A D gene is named only where the DNA matches it firmly. The listing skips clone size in some rows; elsewhere it reads once, few, many or a size class.

TRBJ2-3 | NA | TRBD2 | TRBV6-6 | TGTGCCAGCAGTTACTCACGGGAGGGCCGCGGAGATACGCAGTATTTT | CASSYSREGRGDTQYF
TRBJ2-6 | NA | NA | TRBV12-3/TRBV12-4 | TGTGCCAGCAGTTTATTGGAGGGTTGGTCCTCTGGGGCCAACGTCCTGACTTTC | CASSLLEGWSSGANVLTF
TRBJ2-7 | few | NA | TRBV20-1 | TGCAGTGCTAAGGGGTTCGGCGAGCAGTACTTC | CSAKGFGEQYF
TRBJ2-1 | few | NA | TRBV4-1 | TGCGCCAGCAGCCCACTTCCTCCGGACAAGCCCAACCGGCACTACAATGAGCAGTTCTTC | CASSPLPPDKPNRHYNEQFF
TRBJ2-3 | few | NA | TRBV5-5 | TGTGCCAGCAGTCCGAGAGGGAGATCCCCAGATACGCAGTATTTT | CASSPRGRSPDTQYF
TRBJ2-3 | NA | NA | TRBV24-1 | TGTGCCACCAGTGCAATAGATACGCAGTATTTT | CATSAIDTQYF
TRBJ2-7 | NA | TRBD2 | TRBV12-3/TRBV12-4 | TGTGCCAGCACTCCATCTAGCGGGAGGGCGTACGAGCAGTACTTC | CASTPSSGRAYEQYF
TRBJ2-3 | few | NA | TRBV29-1 | TGCAGCGTTGAGACAGTTAGCACAGATACGCAGTATTTT | CSVETVSTDTQYF
TRBJ2-7 | NA | NA | TRBV20-1 | TGCAGTCCCAGGGGCACTAGCTCCCACGAGCAGTACTTC | CSPRGTSSHEQYF
TRBJ2-1 | NA | NA | TRBV27 | TGTGCCAGCAGTTTTGTGGGAGAATCCCCACACAATGAGCAGTTCTTC | CASSFVGESPHNEQFF
TRBJ2-7 | NA | TRBD1 | TRBV25-1 | TGTGCCAGCACAACCTCGGGACAGGGGCGAGGCGAGCAGTACTTC | CASTTSGQGRGEQYF
TRBJ2-7 | NA | NA | TRBV7-9 | TGTGCCAGCAGCTTAGTGACGGGGGCGGACGAGCAGTACTTC | CASSLVTGADEQYF
TRBJ2-5 | NA | TRBD2 | TRBV11-2 | TGTGCCAGCAGCTTGTGGACTAGCGGGAGCAAAGAGACCCAGTACTTC | CASSLWTSGSKETQYF
TRBJ1-1 | NA | NA | TRBV11-2 | TGTGCCAGCAGCCCCGCAAGCAGTTACACTGAAGCTTTCTTT | CASSPASSYTEAFF
TRBJ2-1 | NA | TRBD2 | TRBV6-5 | TGTGCCAGCAGTTACACGGGGGGTGAGCAGTTCTTC | CASSYTGGEQFF
TRBJ1-2 | few | TRBD1 | TRBV5-1 | TGCGCCAGCAGCCCCGGACAGGGAGGTTCAGACTATGGCTACACCTTC | CASSPGQGGSDYGYTF